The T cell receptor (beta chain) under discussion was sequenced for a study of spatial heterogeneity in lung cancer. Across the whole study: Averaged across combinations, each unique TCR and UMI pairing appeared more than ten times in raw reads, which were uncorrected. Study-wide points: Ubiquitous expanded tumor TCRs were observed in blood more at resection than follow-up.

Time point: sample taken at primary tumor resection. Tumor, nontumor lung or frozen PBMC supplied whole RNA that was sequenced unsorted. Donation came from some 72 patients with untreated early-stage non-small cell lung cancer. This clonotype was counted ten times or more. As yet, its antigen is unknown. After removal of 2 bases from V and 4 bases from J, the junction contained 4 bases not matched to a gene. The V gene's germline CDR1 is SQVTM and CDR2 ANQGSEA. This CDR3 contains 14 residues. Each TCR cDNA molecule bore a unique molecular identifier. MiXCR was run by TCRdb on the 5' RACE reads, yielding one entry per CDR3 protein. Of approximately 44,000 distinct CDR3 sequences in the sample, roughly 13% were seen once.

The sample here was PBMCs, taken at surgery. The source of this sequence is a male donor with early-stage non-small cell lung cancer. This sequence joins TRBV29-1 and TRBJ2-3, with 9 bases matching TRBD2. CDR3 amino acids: CSVEPSGRPDTQYF. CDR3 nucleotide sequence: TGCAGCGTTGAACCCAGCGGGAGGCCAGATACGCAGTATTTT.